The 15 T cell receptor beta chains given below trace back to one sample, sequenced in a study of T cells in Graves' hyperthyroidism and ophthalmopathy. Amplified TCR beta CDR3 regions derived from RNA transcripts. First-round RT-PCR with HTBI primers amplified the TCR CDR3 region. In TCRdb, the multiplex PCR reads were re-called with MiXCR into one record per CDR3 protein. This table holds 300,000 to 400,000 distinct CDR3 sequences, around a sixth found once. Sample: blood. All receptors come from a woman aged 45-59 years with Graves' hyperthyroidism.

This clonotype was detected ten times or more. The CDR3 loop is CASSEDRGDEQFF. CDR3 nucleotides: TGTGCCAGCAGCGAGGACAGGGGGGATGAGCAGTTCTTC. The chain employs TRBV7-9 and TRBJ2-1, with 10 bases fitting TRBD1. With 5 bases clipped from V and 8 bases from J, the junction kept 3 bases outside the gene matches. This CDR3 is built from 13 residues. Germline V gives CDR1 SEHNR, CDR2 FQNEAQ (reference sequence). Full variable domain (missing parts from reference TRBV7-9 and TRBJ2-1): DTGVSQNPRHKITKRGQNVTFRCDPISEHNRLYWYRQTLGQGPEFLTYFQNEAQLEKSRLLSDRFSAERPKGSFSTLEIQRTEQGDSAMYLCASSEDRGDEQFFGPGTRLTVL.

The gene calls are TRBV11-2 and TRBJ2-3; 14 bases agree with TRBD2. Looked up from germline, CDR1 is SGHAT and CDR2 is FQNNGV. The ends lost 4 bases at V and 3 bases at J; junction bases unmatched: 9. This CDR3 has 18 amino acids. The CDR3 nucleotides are TGTGCCAGCAGCTCTGTTCCGGGACTAGCGGGAGAGACAGATACGCAGTATTTT. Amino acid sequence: CASSSVPGLAGETDTQYF. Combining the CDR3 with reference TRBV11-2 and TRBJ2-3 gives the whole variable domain EAGVAQSPRYKIIEKRQSVAFWCNPISGHATLYWYQQILGQGPKLLIQFQNNGVVDDSQLPKDRFSAERLKGVDSTLKIQPAKLEDSAVYLCASSSVPGLAGETDTQYFGPGTRLTVL.

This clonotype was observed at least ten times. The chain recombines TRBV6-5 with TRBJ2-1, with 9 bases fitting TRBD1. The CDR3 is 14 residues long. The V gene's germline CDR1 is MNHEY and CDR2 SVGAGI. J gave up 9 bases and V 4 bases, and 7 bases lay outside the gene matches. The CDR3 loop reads CASSSGQGSFEQFF. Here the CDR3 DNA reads TGTGCCAGCAGTTCGGGACAGGGATCTTTTGAGCAGTTCTTC.

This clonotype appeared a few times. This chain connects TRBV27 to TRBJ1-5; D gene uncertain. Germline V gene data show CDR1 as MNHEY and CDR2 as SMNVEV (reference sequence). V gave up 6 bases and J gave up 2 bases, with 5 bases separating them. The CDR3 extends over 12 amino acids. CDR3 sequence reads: CASSFRNQPQHF. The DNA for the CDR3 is TGTGCCAGCAGCTTCCGCAATCAGCCCCAGCATTTT.

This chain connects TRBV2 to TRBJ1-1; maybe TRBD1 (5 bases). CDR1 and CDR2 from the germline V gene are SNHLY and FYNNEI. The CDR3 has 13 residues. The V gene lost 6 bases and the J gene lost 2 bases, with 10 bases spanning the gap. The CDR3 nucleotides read TGTGCCAGCAGGGGCAGGGTAAACACTGAAGCTTTCTTT. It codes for CASRGRVNTEAFF.

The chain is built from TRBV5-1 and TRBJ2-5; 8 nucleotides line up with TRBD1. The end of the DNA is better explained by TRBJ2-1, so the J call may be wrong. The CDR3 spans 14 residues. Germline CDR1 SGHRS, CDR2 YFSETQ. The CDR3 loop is CASSRDRTQETQFF. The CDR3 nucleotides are TGCGCCAGCAGCAGGGACAGGACACAAGAGACCCAGTTCTTC.

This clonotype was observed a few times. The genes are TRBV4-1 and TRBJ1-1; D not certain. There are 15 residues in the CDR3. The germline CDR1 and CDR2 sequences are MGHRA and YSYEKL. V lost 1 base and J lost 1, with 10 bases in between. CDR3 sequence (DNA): TGCGCCAGCAGCCAAGGCGGGTGGGAGAACACTGAAGCTTTCTTT. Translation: CASSQGGWENTEAFF.

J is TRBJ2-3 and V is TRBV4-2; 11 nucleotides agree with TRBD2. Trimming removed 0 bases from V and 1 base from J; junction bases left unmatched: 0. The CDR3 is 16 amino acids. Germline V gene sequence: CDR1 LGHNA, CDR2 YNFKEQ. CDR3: CASSQELAGGTDTQYF. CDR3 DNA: TGTGCCAGCAGCCAAGAACTAGCGGGAGGCACAGATACGCAGTATTTT.

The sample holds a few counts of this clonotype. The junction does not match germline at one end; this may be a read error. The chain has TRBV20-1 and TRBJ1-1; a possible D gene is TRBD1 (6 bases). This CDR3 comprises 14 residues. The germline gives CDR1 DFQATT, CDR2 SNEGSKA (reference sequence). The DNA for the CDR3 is TGCGGTGCTAGAAACCCGACAGGGAACACTGAAGCTTTCTTT. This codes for CGARNPTGNTEAFF.

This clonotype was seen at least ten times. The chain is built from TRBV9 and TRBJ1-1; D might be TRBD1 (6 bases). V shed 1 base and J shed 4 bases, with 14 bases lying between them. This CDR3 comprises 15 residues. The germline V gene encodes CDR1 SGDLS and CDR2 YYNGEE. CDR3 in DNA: TGTGCCAGCAGCGTACTCGACCAGGGGCCCACTGAAGCTTTCTTT. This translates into CASSVLDQGPTEAFF.

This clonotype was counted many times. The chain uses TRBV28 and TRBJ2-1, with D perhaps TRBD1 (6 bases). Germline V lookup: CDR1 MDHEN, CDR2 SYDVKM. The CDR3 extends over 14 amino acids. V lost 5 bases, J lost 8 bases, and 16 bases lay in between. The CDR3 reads CASSADSFDHEQFF. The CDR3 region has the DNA TGTGCCAGCAGTGCGGACAGCTTCGACCATGAGCAGTTCTTC.

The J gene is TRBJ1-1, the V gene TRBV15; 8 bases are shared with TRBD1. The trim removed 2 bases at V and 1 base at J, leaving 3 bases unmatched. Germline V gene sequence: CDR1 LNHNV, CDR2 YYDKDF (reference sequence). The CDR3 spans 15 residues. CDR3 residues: CATSRQDRGNTEAFF. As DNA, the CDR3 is TGTGCCACCAGCAGACAAGACAGGGGGAACACTGAAGCTTTCTTT.

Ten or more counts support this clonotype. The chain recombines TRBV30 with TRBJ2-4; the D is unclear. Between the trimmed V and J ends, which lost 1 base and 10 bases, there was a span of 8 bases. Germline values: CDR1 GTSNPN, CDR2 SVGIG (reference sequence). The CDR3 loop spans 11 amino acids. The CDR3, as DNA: TGTGCCTGGAGTGCCTCCGAGATTCAGTACTTC. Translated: CAWSASEIQYF.

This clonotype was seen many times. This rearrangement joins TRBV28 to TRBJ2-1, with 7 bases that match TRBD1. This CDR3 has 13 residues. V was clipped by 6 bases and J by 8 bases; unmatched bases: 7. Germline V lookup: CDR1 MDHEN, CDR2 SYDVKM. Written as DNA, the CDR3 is TGTGCCAGCAGAAGACAGGGTCGAGATGAGCAGTTCTTC. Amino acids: CASRRQGRDEQFF.

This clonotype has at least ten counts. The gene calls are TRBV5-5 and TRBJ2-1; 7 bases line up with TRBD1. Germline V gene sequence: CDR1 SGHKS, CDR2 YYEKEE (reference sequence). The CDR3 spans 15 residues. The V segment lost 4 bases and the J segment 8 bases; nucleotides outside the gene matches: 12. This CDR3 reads CASSGTGVSLDEQFF. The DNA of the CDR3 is TGTGCCAGCAGCGGCACAGGGGTGAGTCTCGATGAGCAGTTCTTC. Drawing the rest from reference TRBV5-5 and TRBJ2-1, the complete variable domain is DAGVTQSPTHLIKTRGQQVTLRCSPISGHKSVSWYQQVLGQGPQFIFQYYEKEERGRGNFPDRFSARQFPNYSSELNVNALLLGDSALYLCASSGTGVSLDEQFFGPGTRLTVL.